These 30 T cell receptor beta chains share one sample of origin, sequenced in a study of glioma-infiltrating T cells. Amplification of TCR alpha and beta CDR3 regions from RNA used iRepertoire nested multiplex PCR. TCRdb passed the multiplex PCR reads through MiXCR, listing each CDR3 protein once. The sample gives 300,000 to 400,000 distinct CDR3 sequences, about 40% of which show up once; around 12% is in the top ten. Material: glioma tissue, nonneoplastic brain tissue, or PBMCs (not recorded which). These receptors were obtained from a human donor with low-grade glioma or glioblastoma, undergoing nonglioma brain surgery, or in good health (not recorded which).

Notes on this clonotype: This likely stems from a read error, as it lies one base from a far larger clone. CDR3 amino acids: CANSFGGYEQYF. The CDR3, as DNA: TGTGCCAACAGTTTCGGGGGGTACGAGCAGTACTTC. The rearrangement joins TRBV28 to TRBJ2-7; 7 nucleotides align to TRBD2. The CDR3 has 12 residues. Germline assignment: CDR1 MDHEN and CDR2 SYDVKM.

The chain joins TRBV18 to TRBJ2-5; no definite D call. Trimming cost V 2 bases and J 3 bases, with 7 bases left between them. The CDR3 length is 13 residues. From germline, CDR1 is KGHSH and CDR2 LQKENI. The chain's CDR3 is CASSPGVEETQYF. In DNA, the CDR3 is TGTGCCAGCTCACCAGGGGTAGAAGAGACCCAGTACTTC.

This clonotype was observed many times. V gene TRBV28 combines with J gene TRBJ2-3; 7 nucleotides agree with TRBD2. V lost 3 bases to trimming and J lost 4 bases; unmatched junction nucleotides: 7. This CDR3 has 15 residues. Per germline, CDR1 MDHEN and CDR2 SYDVKM. The CDR3 sequence: CASSFWSGISDTQYF. Written as DNA, the CDR3 is TGTGCCAGCAGTTTCTGGAGCGGGATCTCAGATACGCAGTATTTT. The full variable domain, in which reference TRBV28 and TRBJ2-3 provide the parts outside the CDR3, is DVKVTQSSRYLVKRTGEKVFLECVQDMDHENMFWYRQDPGLGLRLIYFSYDVKMKEKGDIPEGYSVSREKKERFSLILESASTNQTSMYLCASSFWSGISDTQYFGPGTRLTVL.

V and J are TRBV7-2 and TRBJ2-7; no firm D call. Trimming took 2 bases from V and 2 from J, leaving 13 bases between them. CDR1 is SGHTA, CDR2 FQGNSA, per germline. The CDR3 runs 15 residues. CDR3 nucleotide sequence: TGTGCCAGCAGCTTATCCCCCCTCAATGCCTACGAGCAGTACTTC. Encoded protein: CASSLSPLNAYEQYF.

This clonotype was seen a handful of times. The chain has TRBV19 and TRBJ2-7; 9 nucleotides align to TRBD2. The CDR3 length is 15 residues. V gave up 6 bases and J gave up 3 bases; unmatched junction bases: 9. Germline-derived CDR1 and CDR2 are LNHDA and SQIVND (reference sequence). In DNA form, the CDR3 reads TGTGCCAGTAGAGCCCGGGGTAGCGGGAGCTACGAGCAGTACTTC. Protein: CASRARGSGSYEQYF.

On this clonotype itself: A much bigger clone sits one base away, suggesting this may be a read error. The rearrangement uses TRBV27 and TRBJ2-7, with D uncertain. CDR1 is MNHEY and CDR2 is SMNVEV in the germline V gene (reference sequence). This CDR3 comprises 20 residues. V dropped 1 base and J dropped 5 bases, with 30 bases sitting between them. In DNA, the CDR3 is TGTGCCAGCAGTTTATGCGCTCCAAGCGCGTCCCCGACATATTTGGACGAGCAGTACTTC. It encodes CASSLCAPSASPTYLDEQYF.

The chain couples TRBV24-1 to TRBJ2-5, with D possibly being TRBD1 (7 bases). The CDR3 extends over 14 amino acids. Germline loops: CDR1 KGHDR, CDR2 SFDVKD. V lost 4 bases to trimming and J lost 2 bases, with 10 bases between them. The CDR3 DNA reads as TGTGCCACCAGTGACAGGGGGGAACAAGAGACCCAGTACTTC. Protein sequence: CATSDRGEQETQYF.

As regards this clonotype: A much more abundant neighbour one base away suggests this may be a read error. The chain carries TRBV20-1 and TRBJ1-1, with 7 nucleotides matching TRBD1. The length of the CDR3 is 13 residues. Germline CDR1 and CDR2: DFQATT and SNEGSKA (reference sequence). CDR3 nucleotides: TGCAGTGCGATAAGACAGGGTAACACTGAAGTTTTCTTT. This sequence encodes CSAIRQGNTEVFF.

This chain uses TRBV4-2 with TRBJ2-1; D is perhaps TRBD2 (6 bases). The V end was cut by 1 base, the J end by 10 bases, with 14 bases between. The CDR3 is 14 residues long. From germline, CDR1 is LGHNA and CDR2 YNFKEQ. The CDR3 DNA reads as TGTGCCAGCAGCCAAGCCAGCGGCGGGGCCGAGCAGTTCTTC. It specifies CASSQASGGAEQFF.

This clonotype was seen once. A much more abundant neighbour one base away suggests this may be a read error. The gene calls are TRBV28 and TRBJ2-3, with D perhaps TRBD2 (6 bases). The CDR3 consists of 13 residues. Germline V gene sequence: CDR1 MDHEN, CDR2 SYDVKM. V was clipped by 10 bases and J by 0 bases, with 11 bases between them. The CDR3 protein is CAIGLASTDTQYF. CDR3 nucleotide sequence: TGTGCCATTGGGCTAGCGAGCACAGATACGCAGTATTTT.

The chain links TRBV20-1 to TRBJ2-3; maybe TRBD2 (5 bases). The CDR3 consists of 14 residues. Germline lookup yields CDR1 DFQATT and CDR2 SNEGSKA (reference sequence). V shed 3 bases and J shed 4 bases, with 14 bases lying between them. The DNA of the CDR3 is TGCAGTGCTAGGGACCCGAGGGAAGCAGATACGCAGTATTTT. Translation gives CSARDPREADTQYF.

This clonotype was counted only a few times. This chain uses TRBV20-1 with TRBJ2-7; 10 positions match TRBD2. Trimming took 6 bases from V and 7 from J; bases not matched to a gene: 6. The length of the CDR3 is 12 residues. The V gene's germline CDR1 is DFQATT and CDR2 SNEGSKA (reference sequence). This chain's CDR3 is CSAERGGREQYF. CDR3 nucleotides: TGCAGTGCCGAGCGGGGGGGAAGGGAGCAGTACTTC.

The chain joins TRBV5-1 to TRBJ2-3, with 10 positions matching TRBD2. Germline lookup yields CDR1 SGHRS and CDR2 YFSETQ. The CDR3 totals 14 residues. With 4 bases clipped from V and 4 bases from J, the junction kept 3 bases outside the gene matches. The CDR3 coding sequence is TGCGCCAGCAGCCCCGGACTAGCGGCAGATACGCAGTATTTT. Translation gives CASSPGLAADTQYF.

This clonotype was recorded at least ten times. The V gene is TRBV28, the J gene TRBJ1-1; the match to TRBD1 covers 7 bases. The CDR3 runs to 16 residues. CDR1 is MDHEN and CDR2 is SYDVKM in the germline V gene. The ends lost 4 bases at V and 4 bases at J; junction bases unmatched: 12. The chain's CDR3 is CASSSSLTGEGTEAFF. For the CDR3, the DNA is TGTGCCAGCAGTTCCTCGCTTACAGGGGAGGGCACTGAAGCTTTCTTT.

In its sample, this clonotype was seen a few times. This chain connects TRBV10-3 to TRBJ2-5; 10 nucleotides match TRBD2. The V gene end was trimmed by 4 bases and the J gene end by 2 bases; junction bases not matched to a gene: 1. The germline gives CDR1 ENHRY, CDR2 SYGVKD. The CDR3 has 14 residues. The CDR3 DNA reads as TGTGCCATCAGTGCTAGCGGGAGACAAGAGACCCAGTACTTC. Translating it yields CAISASGRQETQYF.

This clonotype was detected ten times or more. DNA for the CDR3: TGTGCCACCAGCAGAGATCGTGGGACAGGGTACGAGCAGTACTTC. Amino acids: CATSRDRGTGYEQYF. The rearrangement links TRBV15 to TRBJ2-7; 9 nucleotides agree with TRBD1. Germline CDR1 and CDR2: LNHNV and YYDKDF (reference sequence). J gave up 4 bases and V 0 bases, and 4 bases lay outside the gene matches. This CDR3 contains 15 residues.

This clonotype has more than one count but fewer than ten. The chain is built from TRBV20-1 and TRBJ1-2, with TRBD1 identical over 7 bases. This CDR3 is 15 amino acids long. V lost 0 bases and J lost 4; bases outside the gene matches: 8. Per germline, CDR1 DFQATT and CDR2 SNEGSKA (reference sequence). As DNA, the CDR3 is TGCAGTGCTAGAGATCCAGGACAGGAGGGCTATGGCTACACCTTC. Encoded protein: CSARDPGQEGYGYTF.

Regarding this clonotype: A much larger clone lies one base from this, so it may be a read error. V is TRBV28 and J is TRBJ2-3, with 10 bases fitting TRBD2. This CDR3 spans 15 amino acids. Germline values: CDR1 MDHEN, CDR2 SYDVKM. The CDR3 here is CAGSLTGLATDTQYF. CDR3 sequence (DNA): TGTGCCGGCAGCTTAACGGGACTAGCGACAGATACGCAGTATTTT.

This clonotype occurred many times. This rearrangement joins TRBV20-1 to TRBJ2-1; weak D call: TRBD2 (6 bases). The V end was cut by 2 bases, the J end by 0 bases, with 14 bases between. CDR3 length: 16 amino acids. Germline V CDR1 and CDR2: DFQATT, SNEGSKA (reference sequence). CDR3 nucleotide sequence: TGCAGTGCTAGACGGGGAGGACTCAGCTCCTACAATGAGCAGTTCTTC. Translating gives CSARRGGLSSYNEQFF.

Of note for this clonotype: A much larger clone differs by one base, so this may be a read error. The genes are TRBV20-1 and TRBJ1-1, with a tentative D call TRBD1 (5 bases). The V gene's germline CDR1 is DFQATT and CDR2 SNEGSKA (reference sequence). The CDR3 runs 15 residues. The V and J ends lost 2 bases and 0 bases respectively, with 13 bases between them. The CDR3 sequence is CSARPPRDVNTEAFF. In nucleotides, the CDR3 is TGCAGTGCTAGACCTCCTCGGGACGTGAACACTGAAGCTTTCTTT.

Concerning this clonotype: A read error is possible here, since a much larger clone lies one base away. The chain employs TRBV20-1 and TRBJ1-1, with D possibly matching TRBD1 (6 bases). The CDR3 loop spans 15 amino acids. Germline CDR1 is DFQATT and CDR2 is SNEGSKA (reference sequence). The CDR3 protein is CSARDPTGPNTESFF. The CDR3, as DNA: TGCAGTGCTAGAGACCCGACAGGCCCGAACACTGAATCTTTCTTT.

This clonotype was recorded many times. The CDR3 DNA sequence: TGTGCCAGCAGTGAAGTGAGCGGGACCGGATCCACAGATACGCAGTATTTT. Its protein is CASSEVSGTGSTDTQYF. The V gene is TRBV6-1, the J gene TRBJ2-3; 7 bases agree with TRBD2. V gave up 1 base and J gave up 2 bases; unmatched junction bases: 9. This CDR3 comprises 17 residues. Germline V gives CDR1 MNHNS, CDR2 SASEGT.

In this sample, this clonotype turned up many times. The genes are TRBV7-2 and TRBJ2-7; D uncertain. The CDR3 contains 11 residues. V dropped 3 bases and J dropped 6 bases, with 6 bases sitting between them. Germline V CDR1 and CDR2: SGHTA, FQGNSA. CDR3 sequence: CASSFSVEQYF. CDR3 nucleotide sequence: TGTGCCAGCAGCTTCAGCGTCGAGCAGTACTTC.

CDR3 protein: CASSHPPGQGFYEQYF. The CDR3 DNA is TGCGCCAGCAGCCATCCCCCGGGACAGGGTTTTTACGAGCAGTACTTC. The chain carries TRBV4-1 and TRBJ2-7, with TRBD1 identical over 9 bases. The CDR3 length is 16 residues. V lost 3 bases, J lost 4 bases, and 10 bases stayed unmatched. The V gene's germline CDR1 is MGHRA and CDR2 YSYEKL.

This clonotype showed up many times. The rearrangement joins TRBV24-1 to TRBJ2-1; D possibly corresponds to TRBD2 (6 bases). The CDR3 covers 13 residues. Germline assignment: CDR1 KGHDR and CDR2 SFDVKD. V was clipped by 5 bases and J by 8 bases, with 12 bases between them. CDR3 nucleotide sequence: TGTGCCACCAGTGTGGGGGGAATGGATGAGCAGTTCTTC. This encodes CATSVGGMDEQFF.

This clonotype turned up a few times. The chain employs TRBV19 and TRBJ2-3; possible D gene TRBD2, 6 bases. The CDR3 is made up of 14 amino acids. Per the germline V gene, CDR1 is LNHDA and CDR2 is SQIVND (reference sequence). V was shortened by 3 bases and J by 8 bases, with 15 bases between the two germline ends. The CDR3 sequence: CASSISSAGGTQYF. CDR3 coding DNA: TGTGCCAGTAGTATCTCTAGCGCCGGGGGTACGCAGTATTTT.

This clonotype was detected a few times. This rearrangement joins TRBV20-1 to TRBJ2-7; no definite D call. The germline gives CDR1 DFQATT, CDR2 SNEGSKA (reference sequence). The length of the CDR3 is 11 residues. Between the trimmed V and J ends, which lost 1 base and 6 bases, there was a span of 7 bases. The DNA for the CDR3 is TGCAGTGCTAGAGTGTCCGCCGAGCAGTACTTC. This translates into CSARVSAEQYF.

This sequence joins TRBV19 and TRBJ1-1, with D maybe TRBD1 (5 bases). V was pared by 6 bases and J by 0 bases, with 17 bases between. CDR1 LNHDA and CDR2 SQIVND come from the germline V gene (reference sequence). This CDR3 is built from 16 residues. CDR3 protein: CASRPGTQGMNTEAFF. CDR3 nucleotide sequence: TGTGCCAGTAGGCCAGGGACCCAGGGTATGAACACTGAAGCTTTCTTT. The full variable domain, with the rest looked up from reference TRBV19 and TRBJ1-1, is DGGITQSPKYLFRKEGQNVTLSCEQNLNHDAMYWYRQDPGQGLRLIYYSQIVNDFQKGDIAEGYSVSREKKESFPLTVTSAQKNPTAFYLCASRPGTQGMNTEAFFGQGTRLTVV.

The rearrangement links TRBV29-1 to TRBJ1-1; a possible D gene is TRBD1 (5 bases). The CDR3 length is 15 residues. Germline V gene lookup returns CDR1 SQVTM and CDR2 ANQGSEA. V was shortened by 4 bases and J by 0 bases, with 15 bases between the two germline ends. This chain's CDR3 is CSVAQGWAMNTEAFF. The CDR3 nucleotides are TGCAGCGTTGCCCAGGGATGGGCCATGAACACTGAAGCTTTCTTT.

As for this clonotype: This may be a read error, as it is one base from a much larger clone. This chain connects TRBV6-2 or TRBV6-3 to TRBJ2-5; D may be TRBD1 or TRBD2 (5 bases each). The CDR3 runs to 15 residues. Germline V gene data show CDR1 as MNHEY and CDR2 as SVGEGT. The CDR3 loop is CAIRSGPSLQDTQYF. The CDR3 DNA follows: TGTGCCATCAGATCGGGACCCTCTCTTCAAGACACCCAGTACTTC.